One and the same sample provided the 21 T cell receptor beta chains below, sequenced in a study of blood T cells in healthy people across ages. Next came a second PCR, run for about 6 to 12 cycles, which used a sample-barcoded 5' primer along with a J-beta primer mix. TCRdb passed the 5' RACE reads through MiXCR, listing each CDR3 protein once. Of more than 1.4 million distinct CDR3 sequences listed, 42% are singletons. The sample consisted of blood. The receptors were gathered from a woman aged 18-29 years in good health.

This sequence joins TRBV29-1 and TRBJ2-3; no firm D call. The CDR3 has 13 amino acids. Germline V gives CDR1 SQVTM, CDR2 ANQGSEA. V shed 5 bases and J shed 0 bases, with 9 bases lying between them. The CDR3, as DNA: TGCAGCGTTCAGGCTCGTAGCACAGATACGCAGTATTTT. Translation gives CSVQARSTDTQYF.

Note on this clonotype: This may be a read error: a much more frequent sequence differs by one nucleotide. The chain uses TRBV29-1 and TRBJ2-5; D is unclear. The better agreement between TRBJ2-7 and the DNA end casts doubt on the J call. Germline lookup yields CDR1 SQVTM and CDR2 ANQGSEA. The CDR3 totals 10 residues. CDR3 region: CSVEQSEQYF. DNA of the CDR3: TGCAGCGTTGAGCAGTCCGAGCAGTACTTC.

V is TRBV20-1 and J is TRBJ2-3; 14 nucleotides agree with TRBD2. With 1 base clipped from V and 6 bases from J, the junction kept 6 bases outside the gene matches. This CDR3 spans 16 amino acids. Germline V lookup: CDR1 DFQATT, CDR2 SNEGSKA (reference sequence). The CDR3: CSARGRLAGGPDTQYF. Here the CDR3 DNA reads TGCAGTGCTAGAGGAAGACTAGCGGGAGGGCCTGATACGCAGTATTTT.

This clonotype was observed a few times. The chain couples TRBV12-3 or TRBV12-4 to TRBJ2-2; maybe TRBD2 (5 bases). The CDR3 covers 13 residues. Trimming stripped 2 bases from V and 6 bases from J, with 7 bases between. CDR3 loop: CASSLTGAGELFF. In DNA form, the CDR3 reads TGTGCCAGCAGTTTAACCGGGGCCGGGGAGCTGTTTTTT.

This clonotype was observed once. CDR3 in DNA: TGTGCCAGTAGAGGGACTAGCGGGAAAGCCTACAATGAGCAGTTCTTC. It is translated as CASRGTSGKAYNEQFF. V gene TRBV19 combines with J gene TRBJ2-1, with 13 bases identical to TRBD2. Germline CDR1 LNHDA, CDR2 SQIVND (reference sequence). There are 16 residues in the CDR3. V was pared by 6 bases and J by 2 bases, with 4 bases of the junction left unmatched.

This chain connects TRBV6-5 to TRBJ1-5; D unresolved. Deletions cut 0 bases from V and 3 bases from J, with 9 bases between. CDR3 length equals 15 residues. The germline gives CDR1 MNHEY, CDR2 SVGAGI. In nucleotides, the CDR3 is TGTGCCAGCAGTTACTCGATGGGGTCCAATCAGCCCCAGCATTTT. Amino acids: CASSYSMGSNQPQHF.

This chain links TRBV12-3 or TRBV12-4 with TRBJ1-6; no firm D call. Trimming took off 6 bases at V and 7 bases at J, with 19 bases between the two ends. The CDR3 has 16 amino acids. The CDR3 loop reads CASSSGLVGKNSPLHF. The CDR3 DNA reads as TGTGCCAGCAGCTCCGGCTTGGTCGGAAAGAATTCACCCCTCCACTTT.

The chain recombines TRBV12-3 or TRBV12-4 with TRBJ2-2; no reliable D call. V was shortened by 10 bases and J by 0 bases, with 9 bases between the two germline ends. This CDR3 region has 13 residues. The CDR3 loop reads CATQESNTGELFF. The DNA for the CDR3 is TGTGCCACCCAGGAATCGAACACCGGGGAGCTGTTTTTT.

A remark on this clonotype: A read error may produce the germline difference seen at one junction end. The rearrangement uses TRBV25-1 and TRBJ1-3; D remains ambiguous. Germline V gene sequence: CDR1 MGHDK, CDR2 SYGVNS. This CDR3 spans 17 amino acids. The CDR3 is CASSEFPGSSSGTTIYF. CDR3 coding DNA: TGTGCCAGCAGTGAATTCCCTGGCAGCAGCTCTGGAACCACCATATATTTT.

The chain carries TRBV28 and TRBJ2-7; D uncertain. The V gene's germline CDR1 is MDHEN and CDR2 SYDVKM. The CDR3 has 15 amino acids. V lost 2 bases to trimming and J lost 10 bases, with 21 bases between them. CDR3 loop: CASSLSRVGKEIQYF. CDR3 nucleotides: TGTGCCAGCAGTTTAAGTCGGGTGGGGAAAGAGATCCAGTACTTC.

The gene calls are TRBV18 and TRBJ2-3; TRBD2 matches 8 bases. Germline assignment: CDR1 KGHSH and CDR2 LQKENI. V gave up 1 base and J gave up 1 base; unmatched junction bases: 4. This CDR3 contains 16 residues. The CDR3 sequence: CASSPLLAEGTDTQYF. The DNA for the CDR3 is TGTGCCAGCTCACCACTACTAGCGGAGGGCACAGATACGCAGTATTTT. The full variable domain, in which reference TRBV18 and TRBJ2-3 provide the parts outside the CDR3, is NAGVMQNPRHLVRRRGQEARLRCSPMKGHSHVYWYRQLPEEGLKFMVYLQKENIIDESGMPKERFSAEFPKEGPSILRIQQVVRGDSAAYFCASSPLLAEGTDTQYFGPGTRLTVL.

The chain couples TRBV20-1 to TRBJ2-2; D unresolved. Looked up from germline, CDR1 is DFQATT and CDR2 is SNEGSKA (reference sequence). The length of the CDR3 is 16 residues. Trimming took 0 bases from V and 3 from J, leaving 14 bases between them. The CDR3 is CSARDRLRAYTGELFF. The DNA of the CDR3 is TGCAGTGCTAGAGATCGGCTGAGAGCGTACACCGGGGAGCTGTTTTTT.

CDR3 in DNA: TGTGCCAGCAGTACCCAACCCCAGGGGGGTGAGTACTTC. It codes for CASSTQPQGGEYF. The chain uses TRBV6-6 and TRBJ2-7, with TRBD1 as a possible D gene (7 bases). V dropped 5 bases and J dropped 11 bases, with 19 bases sitting between them. CDR1 is MNHNY and CDR2 is SVGAGI in the germline V gene (reference sequence). This CDR3 comprises 13 residues.

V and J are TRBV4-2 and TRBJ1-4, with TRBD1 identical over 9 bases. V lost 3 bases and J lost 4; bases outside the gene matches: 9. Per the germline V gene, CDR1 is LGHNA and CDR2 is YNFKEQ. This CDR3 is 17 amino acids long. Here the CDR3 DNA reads TGTGCCAGCAGCCAGCCACCCGGGACAGGGCTTAATGAAAAACTGTTTTTT. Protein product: CASSQPPGTGLNEKLFF.

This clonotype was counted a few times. CDR3 coding DNA: TGTGCCAGCCAAGACAGATCCCAAGAGACCCAGTACTTC. Protein product: CASQDRSQETQYF. V is TRBV6-5 and J is TRBJ2-5; tentatively, D is TRBD1 (5 bases). CDR1 is MNHEY and CDR2 is SVGAGI in the germline V gene. The CDR3 runs to 13 residues. V was shortened by 8 bases and J by 1 base, with 11 bases between the two germline ends.

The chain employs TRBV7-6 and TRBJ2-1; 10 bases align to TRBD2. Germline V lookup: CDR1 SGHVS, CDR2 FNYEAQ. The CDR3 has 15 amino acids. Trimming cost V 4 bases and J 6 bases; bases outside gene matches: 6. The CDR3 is CASSSLAGGPNEQFF. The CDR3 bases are TGTGCCAGCAGCTCGTTAGCGGGAGGTCCCAATGAGCAGTTCTTC.

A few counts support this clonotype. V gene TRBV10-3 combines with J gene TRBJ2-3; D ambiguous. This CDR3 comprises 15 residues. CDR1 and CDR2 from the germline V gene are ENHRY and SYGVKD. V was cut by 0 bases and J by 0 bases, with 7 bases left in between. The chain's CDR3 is CAISESVSSTDTQYF. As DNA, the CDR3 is TGTGCCATCAGTGAGTCGGTCAGTAGCACAGATACGCAGTATTTT.

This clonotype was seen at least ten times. The CDR3 DNA follows: TGCAGTGCTATGGTTCCCTTCGGGGAGCGGGGGATTGAGACCCAGTACTTC. Amino acid sequence: CSAMVPFGERGIETQYF. The V gene is TRBV20-1, the J gene TRBJ2-5; TRBD2 matches at 8 bases. J gave up 5 bases and V 4 bases, and 18 bases lay outside the gene matches. From germline, CDR1 is DFQATT and CDR2 SNEGSKA (reference sequence). This CDR3 has 17 amino acids.

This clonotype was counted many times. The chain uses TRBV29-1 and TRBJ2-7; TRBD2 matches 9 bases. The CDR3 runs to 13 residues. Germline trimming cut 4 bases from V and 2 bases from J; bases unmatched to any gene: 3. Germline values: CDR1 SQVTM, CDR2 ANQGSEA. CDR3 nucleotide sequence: TGCAGCGTTGGTGCTAGCGGGACCTACGAGCAGTACTTC. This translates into CSVGASGTYEQYF.

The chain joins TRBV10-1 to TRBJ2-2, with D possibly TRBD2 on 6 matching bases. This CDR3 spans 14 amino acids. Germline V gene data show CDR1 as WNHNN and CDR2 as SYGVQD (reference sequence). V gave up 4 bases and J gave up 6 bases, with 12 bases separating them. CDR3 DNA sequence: TGCGCCAGCAGTGCTTCAAGGGACTCCGGGGAGCTGTTTTTT. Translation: CASSASRDSGELFF.

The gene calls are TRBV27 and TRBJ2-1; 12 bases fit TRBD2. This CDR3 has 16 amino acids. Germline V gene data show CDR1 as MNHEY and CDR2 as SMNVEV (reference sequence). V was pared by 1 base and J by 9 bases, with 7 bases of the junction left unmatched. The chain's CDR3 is CASSLLTSGGPTEQFF. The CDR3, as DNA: TGTGCCAGCAGTTTATTGACTAGCGGGGGTCCGACTGAGCAGTTCTTC.